This paragraph covers one T cell receptor (beta chain) sequence. The antigen is not known. This sample is drawn from a study of cytomegalovirus exposure and HLA in healthy donors. General study findings and limits: Productive status was seen about 90% or about 30% of the time for most TCR beta V segments in an earlier analysis.

60 Vbeta and 13 Jbeta primers were used in PCR. Sequencing was performed with immunoSEQ multiplex PCR; in TCRdb, only in-frame clones are kept and a portion is missing. Of 95,000 to 150,000 clones listed, 75% to 85% are singletons. The clonotype was recovered from a female donor in good health and CMV-seropositive. Sequencing used PBMCs.

In nucleotides, the CDR3 is TGTGCCAGTAGTCCCCCCGGACTTGTTATCTACAATGAGCAGTTCTTC. Translation: CASSPPGLVIYNEQFF. The genes are TRBV19 and TRBJ2-1; a possible D gene is TRBD2 (5 bases). Germline V CDR1 and CDR2: LNHDA, SQIVND (reference sequence). CDR3 length: 16 amino acids. The V end was cut by 5 bases, the J end by 3 bases, with 17 bases between.